The 29 T cell receptor beta chains given below trace back to one sample, sequenced in a study of T cell responses to AZD1222 COVID-19 vaccine. TCRdb keeps only in-frame clones here, not all; method: immunoSEQ multiplex PCR. The repertoire holds about 25,000 clones, with around 87% as singletons. The sample in question was peripheral blood, obtained 28 days after the second AZD1222 dose. The receptors were sampled from an adult who received the AZD1222 COVID-19 vaccine.

The rearrangement links TRBV5-1 to TRBJ1-3; a possible D gene is TRBD1 (6 bases). Trimming took 4 bases from V and 0 from J, leaving 11 bases between them. Germline loops: CDR1 SGHRS, CDR2 YFSETQ. CDR3 size: 15 residues. The CDR3 bases are TGCGCCAGCAGCCCGGACAGTTACTCTGGAAACACCATATATTTT. Protein: CASSPDSYSGNTIYF.

V gene TRBV10-3 combines with J gene TRBJ1-2; TRBD1 might be the D (6 bases). V was trimmed by 4 bases and J by 4 bases, leaving 16 bases between them. This CDR3 region has 15 residues. Germline V gives CDR1 ENHRY, CDR2 SYGVKD. The CDR3 is CAISVGSGEAYGYTF. In DNA form, the CDR3 reads TGTGCCATCAGTGTCGGTTCAGGGGAGGCCTATGGCTACACCTTC.

This clone has a handful of counts. The identical CDR3 is also encoded by other nucleotide sequences in the sample. The V gene is TRBV7-2, the J gene TRBJ2-7; possible D gene TRBD2, 5 bases. Germline V gives CDR1 SGHTA, CDR2 FQGNSA. The CDR3 extends over 14 amino acids. Deletions cut 0 bases from V and 7 bases from J, with 13 bases between. In DNA, the CDR3 is TGTGCCAGCAGCTTAGCGGGAGCTCCGCGAGAGCAGTACTTC. Amino acid sequence: CASSLAGAPREQYF.

CDR3 DNA: TGTGCCAGCTCACCTCGACAGGGGAACTTAGAGACCCAGTACTTC. Encoded protein: CASSPRQGNLETQYF. The V and J genes are TRBV18 and TRBJ2-5, with 8 nucleotides matching TRBD1. CDR3 length: 15 amino acids. CDR1 and CDR2 (germline): KGHSH, LQKENI. Unmatched junction bases numbered 7, after V lost 3 bases and J lost 4 bases.

The rearrangement uses TRBV7-9 and TRBJ1-3, with D unresolved. The germline CDR1 and CDR2 sequences are SEHNR and FQNEAQ (reference sequence). CDR3 length equals 17 residues. V gave up 5 bases and J gave up 0 bases, with 17 bases separating them. The DNA of the CDR3 is TGTGCCAGCAGCCCCACCCTTCGACCCGCCTCTGGAAACACCATATATTTT. Amino acids: CASSPTLRPASGNTIYF.

The V gene is TRBV5-6, the J gene TRBJ1-2, with 11 positions matching TRBD1. Trimming cost V 6 bases and J 4 bases; bases outside gene matches: 8. The CDR3 length is 15 residues. Germline V gene lookup returns CDR1 SGHDT and CDR2 YYEEEE. CDR3 DNA sequence: TGTGCCAGCATCGAGACAGGGACAGGGGGCTATGGCTACACCTTC. Amino acid sequence: CASIETGTGGYGYTF.

The chain recombines TRBV28 with TRBJ2-3; D not resolved. The length of the CDR3 is 13 residues. From germline, CDR1 is MDHEN and CDR2 SYDVKM. The ends were cut back, 3 bases at V and 4 bases at J, with 8 bases in the middle. The CDR3 here is CASSFAAADTQYF. In DNA, the CDR3 is TGTGCCAGCAGTTTCGCGGCCGCAGATACGCAGTATTTT.

The chain has TRBV3-1 (or the pseudogene TRBV3-2) and TRBJ2-7; D is perhaps TRBD2 (5 bases). The CDR3 extends over 12 amino acids. Germline V gene data show CDR1 as LGHDT and CDR2 as YNNKEL (reference sequence). V lost 4 bases and J lost 6, with 10 bases in between. The CDR3 bases are TGTGCCAGCAGCCTATCGAGCGGCGAGCAGTACTTC. Protein sequence: CASSLSSGEQYF.

CDR3 bases: TGTGCCAGCAGCAAAAGGGGAAGGGCCCCTAGAGAAAAACTGTTTTTT. This encodes CASSKRGRAPREKLFF. This sequence joins TRBV21-1 and TRBJ1-4; TRBD1 was called by the table and not checked on the DNA. TRBV21-1 is tagged as a pseudogene. This CDR3 is built from 16 residues.

The chain recombines TRBV7-8 with TRBJ1-2; TRBD1 might be the D (6 bases). The CDR3 loop spans 12 amino acids. V lost 6 bases to trimming and J lost 4 bases, with 9 bases between them. Germline values: CDR1 SGHVS, CDR2 FQNEAQ. The CDR3 DNA sequence: TGTGCCAGCAGTTTGGACAGCTATGGCTACACCTTC. It translates to CASSLDSYGYTF.

The DNA for the CDR3 is TGTGCCAGCAGCCGCGCTAGCGGGCCCGAAGGCGGGGAGCTGTTTTTT. Amino acid sequence: CASSRASGPEGGELFF. This rearrangement joins TRBV9 to TRBJ2-2; 8 nucleotides agree with TRBD2. The J segment lost 7 bases and the V segment lost 4 bases, leaving 12 bases of the junction unmatched. Germline V lookup: CDR1 SGDLS, CDR2 YYNGEE. The CDR3 has 16 residues.

In DNA form, the CDR3 reads TGTGCCAGTAGCTTACTAGCGGTCAATGAGCAGTTCTTC. Protein product: CASSLLAVNEQFF. The V gene is TRBV19, the J gene TRBJ2-1, with 8 nucleotides matching TRBD2. Germline V gene lookup returns CDR1 LNHDA and CDR2 SQIVND (reference sequence). This CDR3 is 13 amino acids long. Germline trimming cut 6 bases from V and 6 bases from J; bases unmatched to any gene: 4.

This rearrangement joins TRBV6-2 or TRBV6-3 to TRBJ2-7; D is unresolved. The germline V gene has CDR1 MNHEY and CDR2 SVGEGT. V shed 0 bases and J shed 0 bases, with 9 bases lying between them. This CDR3 region has 15 residues. The CDR3, as DNA: TGTGCCAGCAGTTACTCGTTCGGCGACTCCTACGAGCAGTACTTC. It encodes CASSYSFGDSYEQYF.

This chain links TRBV19 with TRBJ2-2, with D perhaps matching TRBD1 (6 bases). V lost 2 bases, J lost 0 bases, and 16 bases lay in between. The germline V gene has CDR1 LNHDA and CDR2 SQIVND (reference sequence). This CDR3 comprises 18 residues. CDR3 nucleotide sequence: TGTGCCAGTAGTATAACTGCGACAGGTCCTCCGAACACCGGGGAGCTGTTTTTT. Translated, it gives CASSITATGPPNTGELFF.

The V and J genes are TRBV28 and TRBJ2-1; TRBD2 agrees at 12 bases. The CDR3 extends over 14 amino acids. Germline loops: CDR1 MDHEN, CDR2 SYDVKM. J gave up 7 bases and V 7 bases, and 5 bases lay outside the gene matches. This CDR3 is CASTIGTSGNEQFF. The CDR3 nucleotides are TGTGCCAGCACTATTGGGACTAGCGGGAATGAGCAGTTCTTC.

The chain is built from TRBV18 and TRBJ1-3; D not resolved. V was shortened by 3 bases and J by 8 bases, with 11 bases between the two germline ends. The CDR3 loop spans 13 amino acids. CDR1 KGHSH and CDR2 LQKENI come from the germline V gene. CDR3 region: CASSPGLDDTIYF. The DNA of the CDR3 is TGTGCCAGCTCACCCGGACTGGACGACACCATATATTTT.

The V gene is TRBV7-9, the J gene TRBJ2-7; no clear D gene. The V end lost 5 bases, the J end lost 7 bases, and 15 bases lay between the germline ends. The germline V gene has CDR1 SEHNR and CDR2 FQNEAQ (reference sequence). This CDR3 contains 13 residues. CDR3: CASSQWPREEQYF. For the CDR3, the DNA is TGTGCCAGCAGCCAGTGGCCCCGAGAGGAGCAGTACTTC.

The chain carries TRBV6-4 and TRBJ1-1; 9 nucleotides line up with TRBD1. CDR1 and CDR2 from the germline V gene are MRHNA and SNTAGT. The CDR3 length is 14 residues. After removal of 4 bases from V and 1 base from J, the junction contained 1 base not matched to a gene. The DNA for the CDR3 is TGTGCCAGCAGTGTGACAGGGGGGAACACTGAAGCTTTCTTT. This sequence encodes CASSVTGGNTEAFF.

This chain links TRBV5-6 with TRBJ1-2; D is unresolved. The germline V gene encodes CDR1 SGHDT and CDR2 YYEEEE. V was cut by 2 bases and J by 2 bases, with 7 bases left in between. The CDR3 loop spans 13 amino acids. The CDR3 here is CASSFRSNYGYTF. In DNA form, the CDR3 reads TGTGCCAGCAGCTTTCGGTCAAACTATGGCTACACCTTC.

The rearrangement links TRBV28 to TRBJ2-7; 9 nucleotides match TRBD2. This CDR3 comprises 13 residues. Trimming removed 9 bases from V and 7 bases from J; junction bases left unmatched: 10. Germline CDR1 MDHEN, CDR2 SYDVKM. The DNA for the CDR3 is TGTGCCAGTCAAAGCGGGAGCGGGGGGGAGCAGTACTTC. Protein sequence: CASQSGSGGEQYF.

The chain uses TRBV27 and TRBJ1-5; tentatively, D is TRBD1 (5 bases). V lost 3 bases and J lost 5, with 11 bases in between. Per the germline V gene, CDR1 is MNHEY and CDR2 is SMNVEV (reference sequence). The CDR3 totals 14 residues. DNA for the CDR3: TGTGCCAGCAGTTTCCGTAGGGGTGATCAGCCCCAGCATTTT. It codes for CASSFRRGDQPQHF.

This clone was seen a few times. The rearrangement links TRBV29-1 to TRBJ2-1; D unresolved. This CDR3 has 10 amino acids. Germline loops: CDR1 SQVTM, CDR2 ANQGSEA. Deletions cut 7 bases from V and 9 bases from J, with 10 bases between. The CDR3 DNA reads TGCAGCGCCAAGTATTCTGAGCAGTTCTTC. It is translated as CSAKYSEQFF.

The chain links TRBV9 to TRBJ2-2; possibly TRBD1 for D (6 bases). CDR1 SGDLS and CDR2 YYNGEE come from the germline V gene. V lost 3 bases and J lost 7, with 16 bases in between. The CDR3 spans 15 residues. The CDR3 here is CASSAQLGQRGELFF. For the CDR3, the DNA is TGTGCCAGCAGCGCACAACTAGGACAGCGCGGGGAGCTGTTTTTT.

A few counts support this clone. The chain is built from TRBV2 and TRBJ2-3, with D perhaps given as TRBD1 or TRBD2 (5 bases each). CDR1 SNHLY and CDR2 FYNNEI come from the germline V gene. The CDR3 runs 16 residues. Trimming cost V 0 bases and J 3 bases, with 13 bases left between them. The CDR3 coding sequence is TGTGCCAGCAGTGAAGCCGAGGGGTCGGGGACAGATACGCAGTATTTT. Translated, it gives CASSEAEGSGTDTQYF.

The J gene is TRBJ1-5, the V gene TRBV18, with TRBD1 identical over 8 bases. Germline V gives CDR1 KGHSH, CDR2 LQKENI. J was trimmed by 6 bases and V by 5 bases; bases with no gene match: 6. The CDR3 is 14 residues long. The CDR3 sequence is CASSGGQGPQPQHF. In DNA, the CDR3 is TGTGCCAGCTCAGGTGGACAGGGACCTCAGCCCCAGCATTTT.

This chain connects TRBV6-5 to TRBJ2-2, with 11 bases aligning to TRBD1. This CDR3 is built from 14 residues. Losses at the gene ends were 6 bases for V and 6 bases for J; bases not matched to a gene: 3. CDR1 is MNHEY and CDR2 is SVGAGI in the germline V gene. CDR3 protein: CASREGQGAGELFF. In nucleotides, the CDR3 is TGTGCCAGCAGAGAGGGACAGGGGGCCGGGGAGCTGTTTTTT.

This chain uses TRBV27 with TRBJ2-3; 10 positions agree with TRBD2. The germline gives CDR1 MNHEY, CDR2 SMNVEV (reference sequence). The trim removed 4 bases at V and 7 bases at J, leaving 8 bases unmatched. The CDR3 consists of 15 residues. The CDR3 region has the DNA TGTGCCAGCAGTTCCCCAGGACTAGCGGTATATACGCAGTATTTT. Its translation is CASSSPGLAVYTQYF.

The J gene is TRBJ2-1, the V gene TRBV7-2; TRBD1 aligns across 8 bases. V lost 5 bases, J lost 8 bases, and 5 bases stayed unmatched. Germline-derived CDR1 and CDR2 are SGHTA and FQGNSA. This CDR3 region has 13 residues. CDR3 bases: TGTGCCAGCAGCCCAGACAGGGGAGATGAGCAGTTCTTC. It is translated as CASSPDRGDEQFF.

This rearrangement joins TRBV10-1 to TRBJ2-7; D is perhaps TRBD1 or TRBD2 (6 bases each). This CDR3 region has 17 residues. V lost 6 bases to trimming and J lost 1 base, with 22 bases between them. Germline assignment: CDR1 WNHNN and CDR2 SYGVQD (reference sequence). CDR3 sequence (DNA): TGCGCCAGCAGGGGGATAGGAGGGGGAAGGGGATCCTACGAGCAGTACTTC. The encoded protein is CASRGIGGGRGSYEQYF.